This is a list of T cell receptor beta chains from one sample in a study of CD4 T cells in relation to SARS-CoV-2 and coronaviruses. No antigens are known for them. Only in-frame clones appear in the TCRdb table, and some are missing; sequencing was by immunoSEQ multiplex PCR. Here the sample spans 35,000 to 45,000 clones, over 75% being singletons. The sample was naive CD4+ T cells from PBMCs, cultured in vitro. The receptors originated from an adult with COVID-19. CDR3s include the opening cysteine and the closing phenylalanine or tryptophan. The D gene is left open where the match is weak. Only some rows state a clone size, as once, few, many or a class for expanded clones.

v_gene	j_gene	d_gene	abundance	CDR3aa	CDR3nt
TRBV3-1/TRBV3-2	TRBJ1-2	TRBD1	once	CASSNTQGARGYTF	TGTGCCAGCAGTAACACCCAGGGGGCGCGGGGCTACACCTTC
TRBV10-3	TRBJ2-7	TRBD2	.	CAISESTSGTYEQYF	TGTGCCATCAGTGAGTCCACTAGCGGGACCTACGAGCAGTACTTC
TRBV9	TRBJ2-7	.	.	CASSAEDGNYEQYF	TGTGCCAGCAGCGCGGAGGACGGTAACTACGAGCAGTACTTC
TRBV6-5	TRBJ2-3	.	once	CASSYRLGDTQYF	TGTGCCAGCAGTTACCGCCTGGGGGATACGCAGTATTTT
TRBV18	TRBJ1-5	TRBD1	.	CASSPPGGTANQPQHF	TGTGCCAGCTCACCCCCCGGAGGGACAGCGAATCAGCCCCAGCATTTT
TRBV9	TRBJ2-3	TRBD2	once	CASSGTSGDTQYF	TGTGCCAGCAGCGGGACTAGCGGAGATACGCAGTATTTT
TRBV7-6	TRBJ2-2	TRBD1	.	CASSSTGANTGELFF	TGTGCCAGCAGCTCGACAGGGGCGAACACCGGGGAGCTGTTTTTT
TRBV10-3	TRBJ1-2	.	.	CAISDDSDGYTF	TGTGCCATCAGTGATGACAGTGATGGCTACACCTTC
TRBV28	TRBJ2-2	.	.	CASSLFSPGELFF	TGTGCCAGCAGTTTATTTTCCCCCGGGGAGCTGTTTTTT
TRBV27	TRBJ2-7	TRBD2	.	CASRTSGSYEQYF	TGTGCCTCCCGGACTAGCGGGTCTTACGAGCAGTACTTC
TRBV7-3	TRBJ2-3	TRBD2	.	CASSLGGGLAGGYTQYF	TGTGCCAGCAGCTTAGGGGGAGGACTAGCGGGAGGATATACGCAGTATTTT
TRBV6-5	TRBJ2-7	TRBD2	.	CASSPGTSYYEQYF	TGTGCCAGCAGCCCAGGGACTAGCTATTACGAGCAGTACTTC
TRBV6-5	TRBJ2-1	TRBD2	.	CASSRTSGRHNEQFF	TGTGCCAGCAGTCGGACTAGCGGGAGGCATAATGAGCAGTTCTTC
TRBV15	TRBJ1-5	.	.	CATSRVDQPQHF	TGTGCCACCAGCAGAGTAGATCAGCCCCAGCATTTT
TRBV6-2/TRBV6-3	TRBJ1-5	TRBD1	.	CASSGTGNQPQHF	TGTGCCAGCAGTGGGACAGGTAATCAGCCCCAGCATTTT
TRBV7-2	TRBJ1-3	TRBD1	.	CASSIQGAMGNTIYF	TGTGCCAGCAGCATACAGGGGGCAATGGGAAACACCATATATTTT
TRBV30	TRBJ2-3	TRBD1	.	CAWSVRGQGVTDTQYF	TGTGCCTGGAGTGTAAGGGGACAGGGTGTTACAGATACGCAGTATTTT
TRBV5-6	TRBJ1-4	TRBD1	.	CASSQQGISWEKLFF	TGTGCCAGCAGCCAACAGGGGATTTCTTGGGAAAAACTGTTTTTT
TRBV27	TRBJ2-1	TRBD2	once	CASSSRGGLGSPRNEQFF	TGTGCCAGCAGCTCTCGGGGGGGGTTGGGGAGTCCTCGAAATGAGCAGTTCTTC
TRBV2	TRBJ2-7	TRBD2	.	CASRSGSVGEQYF	TGTGCCAGCAGGAGCGGGAGTGTGGGCGAGCAGTACTTC
TRBV7-3	TRBJ2-3	TRBD2	.	CASSVGAGGADTQYF	TGTGCCAGCAGCGTTGGAGCGGGAGGAGCAGATACGCAGTATTTT
TRBV27	TRBJ2-2	.	.	CASSLIWGANTGELFF	TGTGCCAGCAGTTTAATCTGGGGGGCGAACACCGGGGAGCTGTTTTTT
TRBV5-1	TRBJ1-1	.	.	CASSFSDANTEAFF	TGCGCCAGCAGCTTTTCTGACGCGAACACTGAAGCTTTCTTT
TRBV5-1	TRBJ1-2	.	.	CASSLAGNSYGYTF	TGCGCCAGCAGCTTGGCCGGAAACAGTTATGGCTACACCTTC
TRBV3-1/TRBV3-2	TRBJ2-2	.	.	CASSLTGELFF	TGTGCCAGCAGCCTCACCGGGGAGCTGTTTTTT
TRBV3-1/TRBV3-2	TRBJ2-1	TRBD2	.	CASSLTSGRKGSYNEQFF	TGTGCCAGCAGCCTGACTAGCGGGAGGAAGGGGTCCTACAATGAGCAGTTCTTC
TRBV28	TRBJ2-7	.	once	CASSPNGHSYEQYF	TGTGCCAGCAGCCCGAACGGACACTCCTACGAGCAGTACTTC
TRBV5-6	TRBJ2-7	TRBD1	.	CASSLTGTGMYEQYF	TGTGCCAGCAGCTTGACCGGGACAGGGATGTACGAGCAGTACTTC
TRBV21-1	TRBJ2-2	.	.	CASSKKGDRVSSELFF	TGTGCCAGCAGCAAGAAGGGGGACAGGGTTTCTTCGGAGCTGTTTTTT
TRBV4-3	TRBJ2-1	TRBD2	.	CASSQGGGRAYNEQFF	TGCGCCAGCAGCCAAGGGGGCGGGAGAGCTTACAATGAGCAGTTCTTC
TRBV6-5	TRBJ2-7	.	.	CASSYSAQPIPYEQYF	TGTGCCAGCAGTTACTCCGCCCAACCCATCCCCTACGAGCAGTACTTC
TRBV6-5	TRBJ2-2	TRBD1	.	CASSFRTGGTGELFF	TGTGCCAGCAGTTTCCGGACAGGGGGGACCGGGGAGCTGTTTTTT
TRBV6-5	TRBJ1-5	.	.	CASRAPRSNQPQHF	TGTGCCAGCAGGGCACCTCGTAGCAATCAGCCCCAGCATTTT
TRBV6-6	TRBJ1-4	TRBD1	.	CASSPPQGDLKPLNEKLFF	TGTGCCAGCAGTCCCCCCCAGGGGGACCTTAAGCCGCTTAATGAAAAACTGTTTTTT
TRBV9	TRBJ2-3	.	.	CASSVDWATDTQYF	TGTGCCAGCAGCGTAGACTGGGCCACAGATACGCAGTATTTT
TRBV28	TRBJ2-7	.	.	CASSWTATYEQYF	TGTGCCAGCAGTTGGACGGCTACCTACGAGCAGTACTTC
TRBV4-1	TRBJ1-1	.	.	CASATGYGKWTEAFF	TGCGCCAGTGCCACAGGGTACGGAAAATGGACTGAAGCTTTCTTT
TRBV4-1	TRBJ2-3	.	.	CASSQVVGSFTDTQYF	TGCGCCAGCAGCCAAGTTGTAGGGAGTTTCACAGATACGCAGTATTTT